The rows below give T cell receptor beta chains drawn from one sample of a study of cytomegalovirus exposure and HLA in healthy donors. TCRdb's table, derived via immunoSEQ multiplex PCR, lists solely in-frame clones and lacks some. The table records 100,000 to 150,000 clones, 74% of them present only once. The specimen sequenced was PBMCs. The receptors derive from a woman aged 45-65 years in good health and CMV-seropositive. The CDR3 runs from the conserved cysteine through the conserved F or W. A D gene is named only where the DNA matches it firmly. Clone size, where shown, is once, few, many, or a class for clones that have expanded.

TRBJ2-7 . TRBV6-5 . TGTGCCAGCAGTAGGGGGGGCCGCTACGAGCAGTACTTC CASSRGGRYEQYF
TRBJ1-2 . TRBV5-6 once TGTGCCAGCAGCGTGGGAGCTAACTATGGCTACACCTTC CASSVGANYGYTF
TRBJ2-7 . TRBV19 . TGTGCCAGTAGTATTGATGCCAGGGTCGACGAGCAGTACTTC CASSIDARVDEQYF
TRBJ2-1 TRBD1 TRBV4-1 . TGCGCCAGCAGCCAAGATATGTGGGACAGGGGTAGGAATGAGCAGTTCTTC CASSQDMWDRGRNEQFF
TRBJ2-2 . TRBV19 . TGTGCCAGTAGTATAAGGGGCACCGGGGAGCTGTTTTTT CASSIRGTGELFF
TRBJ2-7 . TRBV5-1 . TGCGCCAGCAGCTTGGAGCGGCAGACCTACGAGCAGTACTTC CASSLERQTYEQYF
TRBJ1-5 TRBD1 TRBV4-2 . TGTGCCGGCAGCCCCTCCCCGGACAGGGCAAGGCAGCCCCAGCATTTT CAGSPSPDRARQPQHF
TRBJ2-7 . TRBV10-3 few TGTGCCGAGGCGGCAGGGAGGTCCTACGAGCAGTACTTC CAEAAGRSYEQYF
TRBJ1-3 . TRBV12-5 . TGTGCTAGTGGTTTGCTAGGAAACACCATATATTTT CASGLLGNTIYF
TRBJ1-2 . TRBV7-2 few TGTGCCAGCAGCTCTAGGCAGAACTATGGCTACACCTTC CASSSRQNYGYTF
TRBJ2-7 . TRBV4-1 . TGCGCCAGCAGTCCCATGAGCGCCTCCTACGAGCAGTACTTC CASSPMSASYEQYF
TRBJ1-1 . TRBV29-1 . TGCAGCGCCGGGGTGGAGAGGGCCACTGAAGCTTTCTTT CSAGVERATEAFF